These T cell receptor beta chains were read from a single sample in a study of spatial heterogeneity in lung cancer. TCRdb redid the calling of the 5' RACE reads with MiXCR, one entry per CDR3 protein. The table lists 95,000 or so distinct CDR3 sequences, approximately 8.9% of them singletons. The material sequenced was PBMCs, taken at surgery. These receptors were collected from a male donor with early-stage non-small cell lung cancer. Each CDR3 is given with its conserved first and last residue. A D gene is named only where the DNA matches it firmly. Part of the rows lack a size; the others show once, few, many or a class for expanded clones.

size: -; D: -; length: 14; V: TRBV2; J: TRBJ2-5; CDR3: CASSEATAQETQYF; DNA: TGTGCCAGCAGTGAGGCGACAGCACAAGAGACCCAGTACTTC
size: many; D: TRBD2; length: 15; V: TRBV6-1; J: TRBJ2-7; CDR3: CASSSLGGRANEQYF; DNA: TGTGCCAGCAGTTCCCTCGGCGGGAGGGCCAACGAGCAGTACTTC
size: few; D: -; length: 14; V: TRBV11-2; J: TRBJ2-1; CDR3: CASSPLRSYNEQFF; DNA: TGTGCCAGCAGCCCCTTGCGCTCCTACAATGAGCAGTTCTTC
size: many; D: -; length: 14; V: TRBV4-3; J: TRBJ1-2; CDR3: CASSQTGSGYGYTF; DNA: TGCGCCAGCAGCCAAACAGGGTCTGGCTATGGCTACACCTTC
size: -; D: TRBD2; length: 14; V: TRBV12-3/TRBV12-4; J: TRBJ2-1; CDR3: CASSQAGGQNEQFF; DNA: TGTGCCAGCAGTCAAGCGGGGGGGCAGAATGAGCAGTTCTTC
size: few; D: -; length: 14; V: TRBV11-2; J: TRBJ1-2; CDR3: CASSLDHQALGYTF; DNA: TGTGCCAGCAGCTTAGATCATCAGGCCTTGGGCTACACCTTC
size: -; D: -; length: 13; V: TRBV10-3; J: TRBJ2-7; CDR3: CAISEAGEHEQYF; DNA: TGTGCCATCAGTGAGGCAGGGGAGCACGAGCAGTACTTC
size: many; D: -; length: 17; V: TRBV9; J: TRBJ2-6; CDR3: CASSVEGRVSGANVLTF; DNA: TGTGCCAGCAGCGTAGAGGGACGGGTCTCTGGGGCCAACGTCCTGACTTTC
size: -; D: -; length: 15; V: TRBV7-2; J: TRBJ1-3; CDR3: CASSLDLISGNTIYF; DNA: TGTGCCAGCAGCTTAGACCTTATCTCTGGAAACACCATATATTTT
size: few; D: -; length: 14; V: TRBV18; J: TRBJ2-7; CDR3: CASSPGPSTYEQYF; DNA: TGTGCCAGCTCACCAGGACCCAGCACCTACGAGCAGTACTTC
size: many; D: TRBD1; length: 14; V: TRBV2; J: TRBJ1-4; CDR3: CASIQGARNEKLFF; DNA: TGTGCCAGCATACAGGGGGCGCGTAATGAAAAACTGTTTTTT
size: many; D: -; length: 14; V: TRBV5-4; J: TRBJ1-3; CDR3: CASSLRQGGNTIYF; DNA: TGTGCCAGCAGCTTACGGCAGGGAGGAAACACCATATATTTT
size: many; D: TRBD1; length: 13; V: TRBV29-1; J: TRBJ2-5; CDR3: CSVPDRGQETQYF; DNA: TGCAGCGTTCCGGACAGGGGGCAAGAGACCCAGTACTTC
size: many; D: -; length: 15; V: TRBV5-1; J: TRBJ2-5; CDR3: CASSTGHRIQETQYF; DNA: TGCGCCAGCAGCACGGGACACCGAATCCAAGAGACCCAGTACTTC
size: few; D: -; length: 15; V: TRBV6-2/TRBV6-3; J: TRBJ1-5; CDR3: CASSYWGNRNQPQHF; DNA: TGTGCCAGCAGTTACTGGGGGAATCGGAATCAGCCCCAGCATTTT
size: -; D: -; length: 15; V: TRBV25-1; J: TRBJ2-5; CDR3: CASSERGGQRETQYF; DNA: TGTGCCAGCAGTGAACGTGGAGGACAGCGAGAGACCCAGTACTTC
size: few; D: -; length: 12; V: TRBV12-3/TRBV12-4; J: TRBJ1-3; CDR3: CASSFAGNTIYF; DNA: TGTGCCAGCAGTTTTGCTGGAAACACCATATATTTT
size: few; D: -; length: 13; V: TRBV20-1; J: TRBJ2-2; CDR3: CSASAQSTGELFF; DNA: TGCAGTGCTAGCGCACAGTCCACCGGGGAGCTGTTTTTT
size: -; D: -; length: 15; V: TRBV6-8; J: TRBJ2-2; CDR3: CANPDRGPNTGELFF; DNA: TGTGCCAACCCCGATAGGGGCCCGAACACCGGGGAGCTGTTTTTT
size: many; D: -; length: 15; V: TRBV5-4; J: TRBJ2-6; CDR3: CASSSAQNRANVLTF; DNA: TGTGCCAGCAGCTCCGCCCAGAATCGGGCCAACGTCCTGACTTTC
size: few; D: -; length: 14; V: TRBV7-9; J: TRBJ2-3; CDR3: CASSPTGTGDTQYF; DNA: TGTGCCAGCAGCCCTACCGGTACAGGAGATACGCAGTATTTT
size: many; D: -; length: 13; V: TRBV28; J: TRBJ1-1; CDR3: CASSYRGNTEAFF; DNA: TGTGCCAGCAGTTACAGAGGGAACACTGAAGCTTTCTTT
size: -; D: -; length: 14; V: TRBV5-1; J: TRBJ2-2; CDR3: CASSPRLGGGELFF; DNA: TGCGCCAGCAGCCCTCGCCTAGGAGGAGGGGAGCTGTTTTTT
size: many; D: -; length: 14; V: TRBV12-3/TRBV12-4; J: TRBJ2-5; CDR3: CASSPAGGEETQYF; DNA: TGTGCCAGCAGTCCTGCGGGCGGGGAAGAGACCCAGTACTTC
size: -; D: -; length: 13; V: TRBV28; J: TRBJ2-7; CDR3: CASSPGGRLEQYF; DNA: TGTGCCAGCAGTCCCGGGGGGCGGCTCGAGCAGTACTTC
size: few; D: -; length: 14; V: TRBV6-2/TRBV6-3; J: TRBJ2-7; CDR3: CASRPQGNLYEQYF; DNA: TGTGCCAGCAGGCCACAGGGTAACCTCTACGAGCAGTACTTC
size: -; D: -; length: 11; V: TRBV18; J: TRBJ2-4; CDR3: CASSQDHRKYF; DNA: TGTGCCAGCTCACAAGACCACCGGAAGTACTTC
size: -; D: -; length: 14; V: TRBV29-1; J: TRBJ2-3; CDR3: CSVTDLPGPDTQYF; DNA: TGCAGCGTTACGGACCTCCCGGGACCCGATACGCAGTATTTT
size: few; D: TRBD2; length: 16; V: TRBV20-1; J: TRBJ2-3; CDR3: CSARDTSGGSTDTQYF; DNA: TGCAGTGCTAGAGACACTAGCGGGGGTAGCACAGATACGCAGTATTTT
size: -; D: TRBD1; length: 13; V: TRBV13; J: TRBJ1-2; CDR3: CASSPDRGSGYTF; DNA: TGTGCCAGCAGCCCGGACAGGGGGAGTGGCTACACCTTC
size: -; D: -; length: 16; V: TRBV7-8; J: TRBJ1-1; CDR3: CASSAATGGRNTEAFF; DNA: TGTGCCAGCAGCGCCGCGACAGGAGGGCGGAACACTGAAGCTTTCTTT
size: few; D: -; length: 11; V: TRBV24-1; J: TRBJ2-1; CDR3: CATSEVSEQFF; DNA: TGTGCCACCAGTGAAGTGTCTGAGCAGTTCTTC
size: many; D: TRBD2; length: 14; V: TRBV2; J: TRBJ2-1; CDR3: CASGTAGKEDEQFF; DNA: TGTGCCAGCGGAACAGCGGGGAAGGAGGATGAGCAGTTCTTC
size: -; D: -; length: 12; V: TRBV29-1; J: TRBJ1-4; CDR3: CSVEMRGEKLFF; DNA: TGCAGCGTTGAAATGCGGGGGGAAAAACTGTTTTTT
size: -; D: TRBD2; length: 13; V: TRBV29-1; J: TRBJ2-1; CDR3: CSVEASGRDEQFF; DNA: TGCAGCGTTGAAGCTAGCGGGAGAGACGAGCAGTTCTTC
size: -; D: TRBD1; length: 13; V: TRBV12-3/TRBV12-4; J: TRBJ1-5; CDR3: CASSTGGAQPQHF; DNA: TGTGCCAGCAGTACAGGGGGGGCCCAGCCCCAGCATTTT
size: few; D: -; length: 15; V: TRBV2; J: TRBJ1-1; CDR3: CASSAQGWENTEAFF; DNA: TGTGCCAGCAGCGCACAGGGTTGGGAGAACACTGAAGCTTTCTTT
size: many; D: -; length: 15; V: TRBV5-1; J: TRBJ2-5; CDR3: CASSSPLGDSETQYF; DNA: TGCGCCAGCAGCTCCCCTCTGGGGGATTCAGAGACCCAGTACTTC
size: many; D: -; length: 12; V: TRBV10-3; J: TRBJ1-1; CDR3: CAISEGLPEAFF; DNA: TGTGCCATCAGTGAGGGTCTGCCTGAAGCTTTCTTT
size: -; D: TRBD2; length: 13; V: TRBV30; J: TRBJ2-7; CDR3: CAWSVLAGGEQYF; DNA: TGTGCCTGGAGTGTCTTAGCGGGAGGCGAGCAGTACTTC